This T cell receptor beta chain is drawn from a study of human T cells and chemical hapten exposure (dated by TCRdb to the early 2020s). Broadly, across the study: For sensitization, 2% DPC in acetone was applied to an approximately 2 cm by approximately 2 cm area of upper inner arm skin. Throughout the roughly 25-week study period, patients were also given weekly therapeutic DPC doses on the scalp. Patch testing on the upper back used Finn chambers containing 0.01% DPC, with scoring done after 6 days according to International Contact Dermatitis Research Group standards. Most of the patients in the cohort were female, and the cohort covered alopecia areata with under or over 50% scalp involvement, alopecia totalis and alopecia universalis. The libraries were sequenced as a pool, and the TCR yield per sample differed mostly because of small variations in library volumes within the pool. In alopecia patients, the study followed how the peripheral blood TCR repertoire changed in vivo over primary and secondary sensitization to diphenylcyclopropenone (DPC), a hapten. Patient blood was sampled pre-sensitization (week 0) and at 2, 6 and about 24 weeks after DPC sensitization. Approximately 30 alopecia patients provided blood for TCR sequencing at one to four time points (pre-sensitization, 2, 6 and 24 weeks).

Libraries were constructed by RACE. For sequencing, a NextSeq 500 was employed. During library preparation, unique molecular identifiers were attached to individual cDNA molecules so that TCRs could be counted quantitatively and reproducibly. From each blood RNA sample, both TCR alpha and TCR beta chains were sequenced. As for how the authors treated the data: A median of about 87,000 TCRs per sample was observed, with a range of about 20,000 to 690,600. The Decombinator software suite was used to annotate V, J and CDR3 in the TCR reads. For the PS versus PT1 abundance plots, all samples were subsampled to the same number of TCRs (28,000). Expanded TCRs were defined as absent before sensitization and observed at least eight times at the 2-week time point. TCRdb reprocessed the public reads (quality trimming at Q25 with fastp, clone calling with MiXCR) and kept in-frame beta chains. Rows matching on CDR3 protein sequence are summarized as one entry with the most common DNA and genes. The V and J calls and clone size come from TCRdb's table, not from the authors' own analysis. The table for this sample lists about 380,000 distinct CDR3 sequences; more than 4.5% of them were counted only once. The ten largest clonotypes hold about 2.1% of the sample.

V is clipped by 4 bases and J by 3 bases, and the sequence between their germline boundaries is 17 bases long. There are 16 amino acids in the CDR3, from cysteine to phenylalanine inclusive. Here the CDR3 DNA is all that survives: 48 bases in frame from base 1. Via the germline V gene (reference sequence), CDR1 is SEHNR and CDR2 FQNEAQ. What the research found in general, with its limitations: Patch test score correlated positively with the number of PT1 expanded TCRs, reaching significance at thresholds 8, 16 and 32 but not at 4. Because every patient had alopecia, a presumed autoimmune disease, the patients' immune response might differ from that of healthy individuals. After repeated subsampling, changes were observed in the strength of the expansion versus patch-test correlation and in the threshold at which the correlation became significant. DPC sensitization did not change how many TCRs were above 1 in 1000 frequency, and no evidence was found of alterations in global repertoire structure. Significantly more large CDR3 similarity clusters were formed by expanded TCRs than by pre-sensitization or healthy control sets, consistent with antigen-driven responses.

According to the study, the label for this sample's time point signals: patch test 1, 2 weeks after DPC sensitization. The treatment or condition label for this specimen denotes: therapeutic diphenylcyclopropenone sensitization with weekly scalp DPC. At every patch-test visit, the blood draw took place before the patch test was put on. Patients were considered eligible if aged 18 to 70, diagnosed with alopecia and deemed suitable for DPC therapy, and patients were excluded if pregnant. Total RNA was extracted from unfractionated whole blood that had been collected in Tempus Blood RNA tubes. This clonotype was seen repeatedly, ten times or more. What this receptor recognizes is not known. Base-call qualities are not available, and no considerably larger clone is one nucleotide away.

The rearrangement joined TRBV7-9 to TRBJ2-3; 6 matching bases give a weak D call of TRBD1. The TCR comes from a woman aged 45-65 years with alopecia areata. Some clones in this sample may be carry-over from other donors' samples. Sequences were derived from whole blood, sampled in connection with sensitization to the hapten diphenylcyclopropenone (DPC). CDR3 sequence: CASSSVGQHLTDTQYF. The nucleotides read TGTGCCAGCAGCTCAGTCGGACAGCATTTAACAGATACGCAGTATTTT.